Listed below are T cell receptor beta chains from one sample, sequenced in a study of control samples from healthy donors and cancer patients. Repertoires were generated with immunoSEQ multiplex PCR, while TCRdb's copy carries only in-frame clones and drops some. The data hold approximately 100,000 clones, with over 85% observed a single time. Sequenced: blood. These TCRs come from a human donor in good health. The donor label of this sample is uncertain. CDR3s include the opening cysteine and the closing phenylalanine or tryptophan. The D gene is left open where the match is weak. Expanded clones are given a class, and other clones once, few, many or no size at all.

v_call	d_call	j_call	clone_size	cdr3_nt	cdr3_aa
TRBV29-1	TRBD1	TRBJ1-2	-	TGCAGCGTTGAGGACAGGGTTTCTAACTATGGCTACACCTTC	CSVEDRVSNYGYTF
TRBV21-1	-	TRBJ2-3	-	TGTGCCAGCAGCAAAGCGGGGTCGGGGGGCCCCACAGATACGCAGTATTTT	CASSKAGSGGPTDTQYF
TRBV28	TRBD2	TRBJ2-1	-	TGTGCCACGCAGCGGGGGAATGAGCAGTTCTTC	CATQRGNEQFF
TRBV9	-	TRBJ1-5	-	TGTGCCAGCAGCGTAGACGCGCTCAGCAATCAGCCCCAGCATTTT	CASSVDALSNQPQHF
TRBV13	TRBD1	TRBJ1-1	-	TGTGCCAGCAGCTCCCGGGACAGGGGGCAGGACACTGAAGCTTTCTTT	CASSSRDRGQDTEAFF
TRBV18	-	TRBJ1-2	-	TGTGCCAGCTCACCGCTGGTTGAAGACTATGGCTACACCTTC	CASSPLVEDYGYTF
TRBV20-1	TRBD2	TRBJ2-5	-	TGCAGTGCTAGTCTGACTAGCGGGGGACAAGAGACCCAGTACTTC	CSASLTSGGQETQYF
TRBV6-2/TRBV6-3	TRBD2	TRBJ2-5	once	TGTGCCAGCAGTCAGACTAGCGGAAGTGTGGAGACCCAGTACTTC	CASSQTSGSVETQYF
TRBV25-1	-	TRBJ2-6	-	TGTGCCAGCAGTGAGATCGGCTCTGGGGCCAACGTCCTGACTTTC	CASSEIGSGANVLTF
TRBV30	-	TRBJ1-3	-	TGTGCCTGTCAACCCATGCGGGACCTTGGAAACACCATATATTTT	CACQPMRDLGNTIYF
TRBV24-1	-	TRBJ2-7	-	TGTGCCACCAGTGATGTCCTGACCTACGAGCAGTACTTC	CATSDVLTYEQYF
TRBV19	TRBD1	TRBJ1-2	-	TGTGCCAGCAGGGGGGTTCATCATGGCTACACCTTC	CASRGVHHGYTF
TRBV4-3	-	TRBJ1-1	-	TGCGCCAGCAGCCAAGGCGGGAACACTGAAGCTTTCTTT	CASSQGGNTEAFF
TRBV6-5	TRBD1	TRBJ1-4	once	TGTGCTAGCAGTTACTCCTCCGGGACAGGGTACGAAAAACTGTTTTTT	CASSYSSGTGYEKLFF
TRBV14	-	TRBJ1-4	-	TGTGCCAGCAGCCGACTTGGCGGGGGAATAAATGAAAAACTGTTTTTT	CASSRLGGGINEKLFF
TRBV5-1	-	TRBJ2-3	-	TGCGCCAGCAGCCCACAACCCGGCACAGATACGCAGTATTTT	CASSPQPGTDTQYF
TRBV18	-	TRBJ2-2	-	TGTGCCAGCTCACCCCCTGGACACCAGAACACCGGGGAGCTGTTTTTT	CASSPPGHQNTGELFF